What follows is one TCR beta chain and its context. The clone's antigen remains unknown. No base quality information exists; no much larger clone differs at one position. The data were taken from a study of T cell responses to AZD1222 COVID-19 vaccine (dated by TCRdb to 2020 to 2022). Notes on the research overall: A total of 233 trial participants underwent TCR sequencing, of whom 207 had received two doses of AZD1222 and roughly 26 had received two doses of the MenACWY control vaccine. Trial participants were enrolled by age into subgroups of 18-55, 56-69 and 70-plus years, and about 150, 27 and 61 TCR-sequenced participants, respectively, were included in these subgroups.

The CDR3 regions of human TCRbeta chains were subjected to immunosequencing. Concerning the study's data processing: Repertoire TCRs were checked for matches against a reference library of SARS-CoV-2-specific TCRs that had been generated using the MIRA antigen-specificity platform. Breadth was defined as the fraction of unique TCRs that were SARS-CoV-2-associated. Depth was defined as the fraction of total T cells that were SARS-CoV-2-associated. Each spike-specific TCR was assigned to its reactive spike region and to a CD4 or CD8 class using the MIRA data. Log10-transformed breadth and depth values were compared by one-way ANOVA with Sidak's multiple comparisons tests. TCRdb mirrors the immuneACCESS table, restricted to in-frame sequences. Some clones are absent from its copies; in checked studies, under half trace to an unresolved V gene, and the reason for the others is unknown. That table is the source of V, J and clone size, and D and trimming were worked out from the DNA. The sample table lists some 190,000 clones, about 93% of them with a count of one. Around 2% of the sample comes from the top ten.

The sample's time point label, in plain terms: about 28 days (+/-7) after the second vaccine dose. AZD1222 recipients given second doses at about 4 weeks or at about 12 weeks were pooled, since spike-specific TCR depth and breadth were not found to differ between the two schedules. Samples from vaccinated people were obtained from the UK trials COV001 and COV002, which included a single-blind randomized controlled phase 2/3 trial of AZD1222 (ChAdOx1 nCoV-19) in healthy adults. For TCRbeta chain sequencing, PBMC samples were collected from trial participants at day 0 and at day 28 after the second dose. Germline trimming amounts to 4 bases on V and 3 bases on J, with 3 as the count of junction bases outside the gene matches. Counted from cysteine to phenylalanine, this CDR3 has 13 amino acids. Solely the CDR3 DNA is kept, with 39 bases framed from the first base. The germline V gene encodes CDR1 SGHRS and CDR2 YFSETQ.

Overall study results and their limits: Only six or seven AZD1222 recipients were SARS-CoV-2 seropositive at baseline, limiting conclusions about previously exposed vaccinees. Reportedly, close to half of the unique spike-specific TCRs recognized epitopes lying outside the regions that are mutated in the B.1.351 and B.1.1.7 variants. The 56-69-year group was small, and its depth increase did not reach significance, likely because of low power. CD4 TCRs associated with the vaccine covered the entire spike protein, and the dominant responses were in regions 160-218 and 743-854. Because no day 14 peak-response samples were available, the repertoires could be characterized only after the peak T cell response. After two AZD1222 doses, both the breadth and the depth of spike-specific TCRs were significantly higher than at day 0 and than in MenACWY recipients. Participants were mostly white British and included more females than males, and it was suggested by the authors that clonal diversity may have been underestimated.

The TCR comes from an adult who received the AZD1222 COVID-19 vaccine. This specimen consisted of peripheral blood, obtained 28 days after the second AZD1222 dose. The receptor chain draws on TRBV5-1 and TRBJ1-2, with 7 junctional bases fitting TRBD1. The DNA is TGCGCCAGCAGCCCGGGACAGCACTATGGCTACACCTTC. It specifies CASSPGQHYGYTF.